A selection of T cell receptor beta chains follows, all from one sample in a study of shared clonotypes between healthy human individuals. The method was immunoSEQ multiplex PCR; TCRdb's version includes in-frame clones alone and lacks a portion of them. The table lists a few million clones, about 93% of them singletons. Sequencing was performed on naive CD8+ T cells from PBMCs. Receptor source: a young man in good health. Some clones in this sample may be carry-over from other donors' samples. CDR3s include the opening cysteine and the closing phenylalanine or tryptophan. The D gene is left open where the match is weak. Not all rows give a size; the values are once, few, many and, for expanded clones, a class.

CDR3,DNA,V,D,size,J
CASSPAGTGGPYEQYF,TGTGCCAGCAGCCCCGCAGGGACAGGGGGGCCCTACGAGCAGTACTTC,TRBV13,TRBD1,NA,TRBJ2-7
CASSSPNRGPYEQYF,TGTGCCAGCAGTTCACCAAACAGGGGGCCCTACGAGCAGTACTTC,TRBV27,TRBD1,NA,TRBJ2-7
CASTLGYSGTGELFF,TGTGCCAGCACCCTGGGTTACTCAGGCACCGGGGAGCTGTTTTTT,TRBV2,NA,NA,TRBJ2-2
CASSLGSGRVNTEAFF,TGTGCCAGCAGTTTAGGTTCGGGCAGGGTGAACACTGAAGCTTTCTTT,TRBV27,NA,NA,TRBJ1-1
CASSIGTSAQQETQYF,TGTGCCAGCAGTATCGGGACTAGCGCCCAACAAGAGACCCAGTACTTC,TRBV27,TRBD2,many,TRBJ2-5
CASSYKVSGRASEQYF,TGTGCCAGCAGTTACAAAGTTAGCGGGAGGGCCTCCGAGCAGTACTTC,TRBV6-6,TRBD2,NA,TRBJ2-7
CASSSLRELNEQYF,TGTGCCAGCAGTTCTCTGCGGGAGTTAAACGAGCAGTACTTC,TRBV27,TRBD2,NA,TRBJ2-7
CASAGRRSDTQYF,TGTGCCAGCGCCGGCCGTCGTTCGGATACGCAGTATTTT,TRBV4-2,NA,NA,TRBJ2-3
CASSLLQGAWSEQYF,TGTGCCAGCAGTTTACTACAGGGGGCTTGGTCCGAGCAGTACTTC,TRBV28,TRBD1,NA,TRBJ2-7
CASSLGTRNYEQYF,TGTGCCAGCAGCTTAGGGACTAGAAACTACGAGCAGTACTTC,TRBV5-6,TRBD2,NA,TRBJ2-7
CSVEEGAGGYTF,TGCAGCGTCGAAGAGGGGGCAGGTGGCTACACCTTC,TRBV29-1,TRBD1,NA,TRBJ1-2
CASSPGTGPWEQYF,TGCGCCAGCAGCCCCGGGACAGGGCCCTGGGAGCAGTACTTC,TRBV9,TRBD1,NA,TRBJ2-7
CASRLVYVGEAFF,TGTGCCAGTCGCCTGGTTTACGTGGGTGAAGCTTTCTTT,TRBV27,NA,NA,TRBJ1-1
CASSWGRGIPGELFF,TGTGCCAGTTCTTGGGGCAGGGGAATACCCGGGGAGCTGTTTTTT,TRBV19,NA,NA,TRBJ2-2
CASSLRGEGQPQHF,TGTGCCAGCAGTTTAAGGGGAGAGGGTCAGCCCCAGCATTTT,TRBV28,NA,NA,TRBJ1-5
CASSAPRLNEQFF,TGTGCCAGCAGCGCCCCCCGGTTAAATGAGCAGTTCTTC,TRBV9,NA,NA,TRBJ2-1
CASSERNRYEQYF,TGTGCCAGCAGTGAACGCAACCGCTACGAGCAGTACTTC,TRBV6-1,NA,NA,TRBJ2-7
CASSDAGSNQPQHF,TGTGCCAGCAGCGATGCAGGGAGCAATCAGCCCCAGCATTTT,TRBV7-9,NA,NA,TRBJ1-5
CASSFSTGELFF,TGTGCCAGCAGTTTCAGTACCGGGGAGCTGTTTTTT,TRBV27,NA,NA,TRBJ2-2
CASSQDLLDSYNEQFF,TGCGCCAGCAGCCAAGATTTGCTAGACTCCTACAATGAGCAGTTCTTC,TRBV4-1,NA,once,TRBJ2-1
CASSFTRGEVGYTF,TGTGCCAGCAGTTTTACCCGGGGCGAGGTGGGCTACACCTTC,TRBV6-1,NA,NA,TRBJ1-2
CASSYRGPGELFF,TGTGCCAGCAGTTACAGGGGCCCCGGGGAGCTGTTTTTT,TRBV6-5,NA,NA,TRBJ2-2
CASSSRTGELGEAFF,TGTGCCAGCAGCTCCCGGACAGGGGAATTGGGTGAAGCTTTCTTT,TRBV7-2,TRBD1,once,TRBJ1-1
CASSFSGGTDTQYF,TGTGCCAGCAGCTTCAGCGGGGGCACAGATACGCAGTATTTT,TRBV7-9,TRBD2,NA,TRBJ2-3
CASSWGGSVTEAFF,TGTGCCAGCAGTTGGGGCGGCTCCGTGACTGAAGCTTTCTTT,TRBV27,NA,NA,TRBJ1-1
CASSGGRDYGYTF,TGTGCCAGTAGTGGAGGCAGAGACTATGGCTACACCTTC,TRBV19,NA,NA,TRBJ1-2
CASSFRPSYEQYF,TGTGCCAGCAGCTTTAGACCGTCCTACGAGCAGTACTTC,TRBV5-4,NA,NA,TRBJ2-7
CASSDPGSGYGYTF,TGTGCCAGCAGTGACCCCGGGAGCGGTTATGGCTACACCTTC,TRBV6-1,NA,NA,TRBJ1-2
CASGMGGAGTEAFF,TGTGCCTCCGGGATGGGGGGCGCGGGCACTGAAGCTTTCTTT,TRBV27,NA,NA,TRBJ1-1
CASRWTSGSYEQYF,TGCGCCAGCAGATGGACTAGCGGGAGCTACGAGCAGTACTTC,TRBV5-1,TRBD2,NA,TRBJ2-7
CASSTSADSSYEQYF,TGTGCCAGCAGTACATCGGCAGATAGCTCCTACGAGCAGTACTTC,TRBV2,NA,NA,TRBJ2-7
CASSLGGQGGADTQYF,TGTGCCAGCAGCTTAGGTGGGCAGGGTGGGGCAGATACGCAGTATTTT,TRBV7-9,NA,NA,TRBJ2-3
CASSLLAGRQPQHF,TGTGCCAGCAGTTTATTGGCAGGGAGACAGCCCCAGCATTTT,TRBV28,NA,NA,TRBJ1-5
CAISPGGPEDTQYF,TGTGCCATCAGCCCCGGGGGACCCGAAGATACGCAGTATTTT,TRBV10-3,NA,NA,TRBJ2-3
CASSSLRADTQYF,TGTGCCAGCAGCTCCCTCCGTGCAGATACGCAGTATTTT,TRBV11-2,NA,once,TRBJ2-3
CASSRDRGLGDTQYF,TGTGCCAGTAGTAGGGACAGGGGGCTGGGAGATACGCAGTATTTT,TRBV19,TRBD1,NA,TRBJ2-3
CASSQAPGQAYNEQFF,TGCGCCAGCAGCCAAGCCCCGGGACAGGCTTACAATGAGCAGTTCTTC,TRBV4-1,TRBD1,NA,TRBJ2-1
CASSPGGSNQPQHF,TGTGCCAGCAGTCCAGGGGGCAGCAATCAGCCCCAGCATTTT,TRBV7-9,TRBD1,few,TRBJ1-5
CASKADIRAYEQYF,TGTGCCAGCAAAGCGGACATAAGGGCGTACGAGCAGTACTTC,TRBV6-5,NA,NA,TRBJ2-7
CASSNRKTYGYTF,TGTGCCAGTAGTAATCGAAAGACCTATGGCTACACCTTC,TRBV19,NA,NA,TRBJ1-2
CASSLSGPNEQYF,TGTGCCAGCAGCTTAAGCGGGCCCAACGAGCAGTACTTC,TRBV7-9,NA,NA,TRBJ2-7
CASSYSEGDTEAFF,TGTGCCAGCAGTTACTCGGAGGGCGACACTGAAGCTTTCTTT,TRBV6-5,NA,NA,TRBJ1-1
CASSLGDSNYGYTF,TGCGCCAGCAGCCTTGGGGACAGCAACTATGGCTACACCTTC,TRBV4-1,TRBD1,NA,TRBJ1-2
CASSLLGGTDTQYF,TGTGCCAGCAGTTTATTAGGTGGCACAGATACGCAGTATTTT,TRBV27,NA,NA,TRBJ2-3
CASSQERGNEQFF,TGTGCCAGCAGCCAAGAGAGGGGAAATGAGCAGTTCTTC,TRBV7-8,NA,NA,TRBJ2-1
CASSMAVVPSTDTQYF,TGTGCCAGCAGTATGGCCGTCGTCCCAAGCACAGATACGCAGTATTTT,TRBV5-6,NA,NA,TRBJ2-3
CASSPSGSASYEQYF,TGTGCCAGCAGCCCGAGCGGGAGCGCTTCCTACGAGCAGTACTTC,TRBV9,TRBD2,NA,TRBJ2-7
CASRGTEVTGELFF,TGTGCCAGCAGGGGAACTGAGGTCACCGGGGAGCTGTTTTTT,TRBV6-6,NA,NA,TRBJ2-2
CASSKPGTAYTGELFF,TGCGCCAGCAGCAAACCCGGGACAGCCTACACCGGGGAGCTGTTTTTT,TRBV4-1,TRBD1,NA,TRBJ2-2
CASSSPGLSYNEQFF,TGTGCCAGCAGTTCCCCAGGGTTGTCCTACAATGAGCAGTTCTTC,TRBV27,NA,NA,TRBJ2-1
CASSRRRGVNYEQYF,TGTGCCAGCAGCCGACGCAGGGGCGTGAACTACGAGCAGTACTTC,TRBV6-5,NA,NA,TRBJ2-7
CAWTGGYEQYF,TGTGCCTGGACCGGTGGGTACGAGCAGTACTTC,TRBV30,NA,NA,TRBJ2-7
CASSRGAYPPYNEQFF,TGTGCCAGCAGCCGGGGGGCCTACCCACCCTACAATGAGCAGTTCTTC,TRBV7-3,NA,NA,TRBJ2-1
CASSHRGYEQFF,TGTGCCAGCAGCCACAGGGGGTATGAGCAGTTCTTC,TRBV6-5,TRBD1,NA,TRBJ2-1
CASSYSGATPSGELFF,TGTGCCAGCAGTTATAGCGGGGCTACCCCCAGCGGGGAGCTGTTTTTT,TRBV6-5,TRBD2,NA,TRBJ2-2
CASSEEVWRTVYGYEQYF,TGCGCCAGCAGTGAGGAGGTTTGGCGGACAGTCTATGGGTACGAGCAGTACTTC,TRBV10-1,NA,once,TRBJ2-7
CAISEERDGYTF,TGTGCCATCTCGGAGGAAAGAGATGGCTACACCTTC,TRBV10-3,NA,NA,TRBJ1-2
CASSFGLNTGELFF,TGTGCCAGCAGTTTTGGGCTGAACACCGGGGAGCTGTTTTTT,TRBV27,NA,NA,TRBJ2-2